A selection of T cell receptor beta chains follows, all from one sample in a study of CD8 T cells in Susac syndrome. One entry per CDR3 protein, called by TCRdb with MiXCR from the immunoSEQ multiplex PCR reads. The top ten clones hold 0.098% of a sample with some 200,000 distinct CDR3 sequences, about 94% of them seen once. Specimen: CD4+ T cells from PBMCs. The source of these receptors is a human donor with Susac syndrome. Each CDR3 is given with its conserved first and last residue. D genes are given only for firm matches. Clone sizes are given selectively: once, few, many, or a class where the clone is expanded.

size,D,V,J,CDR3,DNA
NA,NA,TRBV27,TRBJ1-1,CASSLSVYGGDSEAFF,TGTGCCAGCAGTTTATCGGTCTACGGCGGCGATAGTGAAGCTTTCTTT
NA,NA,TRBV29-1,TRBJ2-7,CSVLTYEQYF,TGCAGCGTTCTGACCTACGAGCAGTACTTC
NA,TRBD2,TRBV10-3,TRBJ2-7,CAISETSGGYEQYF,TGTGCCATCAGTGAAACTAGCGGGGGCTACGAGCAGTACTTC
NA,NA,TRBV27,TRBJ2-7,CASTGMYEQYF,TGTGCCAGCACGGGAATGTACGAGCAGTACTTC
NA,NA,TRBV3-1,TRBJ2-7,CASSQGATAYEQYF,TGTGCCAGCAGCCAAGGTGCGACAGCTTACGAGCAGTACTTC
NA,NA,TRBV11-2,TRBJ1-1,CASSFGRRHMNTEAFF,TGTGCCAGCAGCTTCGGACGGAGACACATGAACACTGAAGCTTTCTTT
once,NA,TRBV29-1,TRBJ2-5,CSVGTQETQYF,TGCAGCGTCGGGACCCAAGAGACCCAGTACTTC
NA,TRBD2,TRBV4-2,TRBJ2-5,CASSQEGLAWEETQYF,TGTGCCAGCAGCCAAGAAGGACTAGCGTGGGAGGAGACCCAGTACTTC
NA,NA,TRBV7-6,TRBJ2-3,CASSLRDFDTQYF,TGTGCCAGCAGCCTTCGGGACTTCGATACGCAGTATTTT
once,NA,TRBV6-5,TRBJ1-1,CASSYYGTEAFF,TGTGCCAGCAGTTACTATGGCACTGAAGCTTTCTTT
NA,NA,TRBV20-1,TRBJ2-1,CSARGQENEQFF,TGCAGTGCTAGGGGGCAGGAAAATGAGCAGTTCTTC
NA,NA,TRBV5-1,TRBJ1-6,CASSPDLGNSPLHF,TGCGCCAGCAGCCCGGACTTGGGGAATTCACCCCTCCACTTT
NA,NA,TRBV28,TRBJ1-2,CASSFSGVYGYTF,TGTGCCAGCAGTTTTTCAGGGGTCTATGGCTACACCTTC
NA,NA,TRBV13,TRBJ2-1,CASSSPLGRGPLTGNEQFF,TGTGCCAGCAGCTCACCCTTGGGGAGGGGGCCCTTAACGGGGAATGAGCAGTTCTTC
NA,NA,TRBV12-5,TRBJ2-1,CASGLVPLLRDEQFF,TGTGCTAGTGGTTTGGTACCGCTGCTCAGGGATGAGCAGTTCTTC
NA,NA,TRBV30,TRBJ1-4,CASRGGITNEKLFF,TGTGCCTCCCGCGGCGGAATAACTAATGAAAAACTGTTTTTT
few,NA,TRBV20-1,TRBJ2-5,CSASRGQETQYF,TGCAGTGCTAGCCGGGGCCAAGAGACCCAGTACTTC
NA,NA,TRBV20-1,TRBJ2-7,CSARTSSGGRYEQYF,TGCAGTGCTAGGACTAGCTCTGGGGGCCGGTACGAGCAGTACTTC
NA,NA,TRBV7-3,TRBJ2-6,CASSLHRGANVLTF,TGTGCCAGCAGCTTGCACCGTGGGGCCAACGTCCTGACTTTC
NA,NA,TRBV30,TRBJ2-7,CAWSAAYEQYF,TGTGCCTGGAGTGCTGCGTACGAGCAGTACTTC
NA,NA,TRBV15,TRBJ2-7,CATSREQGPREQYF,TGTGCCACCAGCAGAGAACAGGGACCTAGAGAGCAGTACTTC
NA,TRBD1,TRBV30,TRBJ1-2,CAWSFRTGIVNYGYTF,TGTGCCTGGAGTTTCCGGACAGGCATCGTTAACTATGGCTACACCTTC
NA,NA,TRBV25-1,TRBJ1-2,CASSSNPPEGYGYTF,TGTGCCAGCAGCTCCAATCCCCCCGAGGGCTATGGCTACACCTTC
NA,NA,TRBV7-9,TRBJ2-6,CASSLLGLPSGANVLTF,TGTGCCAGCAGCTTACTAGGACTCCCCTCTGGGGCCAACGTCCTGACTTTC
NA,TRBD2,TRBV29-1,TRBJ2-3,CSARLAGGIDTQYF,TGCAGCGCCAGACTAGCGGGGGGAATAGATACGCAGTATTTT
NA,TRBD1,TRBV9,TRBJ1-5,CASSVGTGYQPQHF,TGTGCCAGCAGCGTAGGGACAGGGTATCAGCCCCAGCATTTT
NA,NA,TRBV5-8,TRBJ2-7,CASSRGQPIYEQYF,TGTGCCAGCAGTCGAGGACAGCCCATCTACGAGCAGTACTTC
NA,NA,TRBV29-1,TRBJ1-1,CSVGFRTEAFF,TGCAGCGTTGGGTTCCGTACTGAAGCTTTCTTT
NA,NA,TRBV6-2/TRBV6-3,TRBJ2-7,CASSHPPQSYEQYF,TGTGCCAGCAGTCACCCTCCACAGTCCTACGAGCAGTACTTC
NA,NA,TRBV7-9,TRBJ1-5,CASSLALGTGRNQPQHF,TGTGCCAGCAGCTTAGCGCTGGGTACAGGGCGCAATCAGCCCCAGCATTTT
NA,NA,TRBV20-1,TRBJ2-7,CSARMWGGRFYEQYF,TGCAGTGCTAGGATGTGGGGGGGCCGATTCTACGAGCAGTACTTC
NA,NA,TRBV9,TRBJ1-1,CASSVRSNTEAFF,TGTGCCAGCAGCGTCAGGTCCAACACTGAAGCTTTCTTT